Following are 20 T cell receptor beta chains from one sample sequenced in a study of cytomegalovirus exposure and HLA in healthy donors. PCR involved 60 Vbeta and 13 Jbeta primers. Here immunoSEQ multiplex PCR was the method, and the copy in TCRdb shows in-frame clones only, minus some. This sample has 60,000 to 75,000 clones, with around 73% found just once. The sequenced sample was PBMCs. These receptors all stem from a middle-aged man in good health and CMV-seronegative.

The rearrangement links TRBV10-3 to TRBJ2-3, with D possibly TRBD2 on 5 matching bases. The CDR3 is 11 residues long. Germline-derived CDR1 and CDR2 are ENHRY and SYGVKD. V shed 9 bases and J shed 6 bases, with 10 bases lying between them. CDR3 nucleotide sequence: TGTGCCATTCTAACGGGGGATACGCAGTATTTT. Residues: CAILTGDTQYF.

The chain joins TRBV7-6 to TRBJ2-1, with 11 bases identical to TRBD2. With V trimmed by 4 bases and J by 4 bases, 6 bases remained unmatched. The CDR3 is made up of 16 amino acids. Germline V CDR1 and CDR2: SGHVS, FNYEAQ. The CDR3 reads CASSSLSGGAYNEQFF. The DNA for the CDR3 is TGTGCCAGCAGCTCACTTAGCGGGGGGGCTTACAATGAGCAGTTCTTC. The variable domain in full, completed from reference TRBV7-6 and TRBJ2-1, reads GAGVSQSPRYKVTKRGQDVALRCDPISGHVSLYWYRQALGQGPEFLTYFNYEAQQDKSGLPNDRFSAERPEGSISTLTIQRTEQRDSAMYRCASSSLSGGAYNEQFFGPGTRLTVL.

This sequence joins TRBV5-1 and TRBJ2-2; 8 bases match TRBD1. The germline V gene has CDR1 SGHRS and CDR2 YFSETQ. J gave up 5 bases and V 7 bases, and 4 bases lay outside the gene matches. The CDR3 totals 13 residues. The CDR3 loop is CASGQGGTGELFF. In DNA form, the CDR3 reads TGCGCCAGCGGACAGGGTGGGACCGGGGAGCTGTTTTTT.

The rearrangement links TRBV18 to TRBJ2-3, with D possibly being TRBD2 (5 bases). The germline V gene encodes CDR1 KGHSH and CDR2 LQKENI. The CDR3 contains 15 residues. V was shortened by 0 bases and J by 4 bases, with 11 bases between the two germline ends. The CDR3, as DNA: TGTGCCAGCTCACCACCCCTTTTTAGCGCAGATACGCAGTATTTT. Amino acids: CASSPPLFSADTQYF.

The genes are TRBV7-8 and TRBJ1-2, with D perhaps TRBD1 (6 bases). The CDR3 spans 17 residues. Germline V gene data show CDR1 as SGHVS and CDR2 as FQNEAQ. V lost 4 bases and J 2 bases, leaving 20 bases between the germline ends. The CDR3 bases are TGTGCCAGCAGCTCGGAGTGGGTCCAGGGGCCCAACTATGGCTACACCTTC. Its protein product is CASSSEWVQGPNYGYTF.

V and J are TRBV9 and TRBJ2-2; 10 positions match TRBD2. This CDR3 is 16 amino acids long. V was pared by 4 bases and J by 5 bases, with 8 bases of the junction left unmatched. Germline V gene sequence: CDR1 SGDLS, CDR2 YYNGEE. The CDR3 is CASSLLSGGATGELFF. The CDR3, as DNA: TGTGCCAGCAGCCTCCTAAGCGGGGGGGCGACCGGGGAGCTGTTTTTT.

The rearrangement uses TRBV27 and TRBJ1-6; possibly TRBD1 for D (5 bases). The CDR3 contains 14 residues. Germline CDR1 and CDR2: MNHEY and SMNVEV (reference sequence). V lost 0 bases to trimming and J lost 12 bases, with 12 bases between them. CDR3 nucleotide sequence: TGTGCCAGCAGTTTATCGGGCCCGGGGGGACCCCTCCACTTT. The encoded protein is CASSLSGPGGPLHF.

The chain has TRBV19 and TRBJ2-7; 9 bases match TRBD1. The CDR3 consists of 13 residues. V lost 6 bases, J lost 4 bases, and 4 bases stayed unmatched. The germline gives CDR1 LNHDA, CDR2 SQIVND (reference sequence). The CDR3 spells CASRDGTGYEQYF. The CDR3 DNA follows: TGTGCCAGTAGGGACGGGACAGGGTACGAGCAGTACTTC.

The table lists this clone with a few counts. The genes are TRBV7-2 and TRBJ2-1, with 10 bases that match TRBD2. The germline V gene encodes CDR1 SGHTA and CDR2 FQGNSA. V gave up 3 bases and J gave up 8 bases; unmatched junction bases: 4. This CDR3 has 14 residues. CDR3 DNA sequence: TGTGCCAGCAGCTTGGGACTAGCGTTCGATGAGCAGTTCTTC. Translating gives CASSLGLAFDEQFF.

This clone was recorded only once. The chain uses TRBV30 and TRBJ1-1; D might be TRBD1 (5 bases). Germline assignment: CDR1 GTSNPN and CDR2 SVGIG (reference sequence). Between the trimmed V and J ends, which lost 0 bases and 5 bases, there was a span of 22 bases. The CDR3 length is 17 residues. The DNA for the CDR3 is TGTGCCTGGAGTGTGGCCCCATCGGGACTCCGGAGGACTGAAGCTTTCTTT. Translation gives CAWSVAPSGLRRTEAFF.

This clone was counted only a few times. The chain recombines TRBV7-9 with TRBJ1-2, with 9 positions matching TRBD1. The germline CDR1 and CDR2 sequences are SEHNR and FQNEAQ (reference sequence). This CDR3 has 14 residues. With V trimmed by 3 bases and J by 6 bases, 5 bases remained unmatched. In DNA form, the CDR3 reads TGTGCCAGCAGCTTGGGACAGGGACTCGATGGCTACACCTTC. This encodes CASSLGQGLDGYTF.

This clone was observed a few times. In nucleotides, the CDR3 is TGTGCCAGCAAAGGAAGCGGGGGGTACCAAGAGACCCAGTACTTC. Its protein product is CASKGSGGYQETQYF. The V gene is TRBV2, the J gene TRBJ2-5; TRBD2 matches at 9 bases. The CDR3 totals 15 residues. Losses at the gene ends were 7 bases for V and 0 bases for J; bases not matched to a gene: 6. Germline CDR1 and CDR2: SNHLY and FYNNEI.

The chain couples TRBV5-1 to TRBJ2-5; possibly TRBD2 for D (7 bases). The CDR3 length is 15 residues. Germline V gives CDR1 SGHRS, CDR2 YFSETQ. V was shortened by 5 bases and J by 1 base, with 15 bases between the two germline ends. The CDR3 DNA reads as TGCGCCAGCAGGAGTGAGGGGGGGCTCCAAGAGACCCAGTACTTC. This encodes CASRSEGGLQETQYF.

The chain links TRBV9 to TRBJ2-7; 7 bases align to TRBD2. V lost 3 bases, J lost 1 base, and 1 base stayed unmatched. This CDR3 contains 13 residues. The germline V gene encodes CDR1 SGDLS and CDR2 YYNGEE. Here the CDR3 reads CASSGTSSYEQYF. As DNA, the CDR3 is TGTGCCAGCAGCGGGACTAGTTCCTACGAGCAGTACTTC.

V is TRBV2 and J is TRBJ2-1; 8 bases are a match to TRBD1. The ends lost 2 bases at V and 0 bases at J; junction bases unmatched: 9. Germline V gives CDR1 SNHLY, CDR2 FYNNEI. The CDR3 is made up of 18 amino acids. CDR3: CASSEYRDRPNSYNEQFF. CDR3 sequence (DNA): TGTGCCAGCAGTGAATACAGGGACAGGCCTAACTCCTACAATGAGCAGTTCTTC.

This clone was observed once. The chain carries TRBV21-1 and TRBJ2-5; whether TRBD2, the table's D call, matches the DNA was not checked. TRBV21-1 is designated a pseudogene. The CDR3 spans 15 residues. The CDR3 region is CASLQIADRGGTQYF. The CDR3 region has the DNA TGTGCCAGCCTCCAGATCGCGGATCGTGGAGGGACCCAGTACTTC.

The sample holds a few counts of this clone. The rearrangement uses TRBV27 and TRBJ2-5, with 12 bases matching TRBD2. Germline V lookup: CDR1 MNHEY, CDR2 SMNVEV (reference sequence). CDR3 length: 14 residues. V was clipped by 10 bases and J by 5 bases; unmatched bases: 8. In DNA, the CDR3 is TGTGCCACCCGACTAGCGGGGGCCAGGGAGACCCAGTACTTC. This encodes CATRLAGARETQYF.

The CDR3 DNA is TGTGCCAGCAGTGAACCAGGTAATTCCGGTGAAGCTTTCTTT. Encoded protein: CASSEPGNSGEAFF. The chain has TRBV25-1 and TRBJ1-1; D is uncertain. The CDR3 is 14 residues long. The V end was cut by 2 bases, the J end by 7 bases, with 14 bases between. The germline gives CDR1 MGHDK, CDR2 SYGVNS.

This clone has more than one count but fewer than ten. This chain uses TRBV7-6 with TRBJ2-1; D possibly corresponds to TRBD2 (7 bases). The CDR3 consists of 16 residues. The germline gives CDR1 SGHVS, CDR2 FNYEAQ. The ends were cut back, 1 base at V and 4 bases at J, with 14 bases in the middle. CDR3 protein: CASSLEAGAFYNEQFF. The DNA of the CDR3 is TGTGCCAGCAGCTTAGAGGCGGGGGCCTTTTACAATGAGCAGTTCTTC. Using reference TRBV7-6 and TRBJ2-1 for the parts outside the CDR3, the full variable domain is GAGVSQSPRYKVTKRGQDVALRCDPISGHVSLYWYRQALGQGPEFLTYFNYEAQQDKSGLPNDRFSAERPEGSISTLTIQRTEQRDSAMYRCASSLEAGAFYNEQFFGPGTRLTVL.

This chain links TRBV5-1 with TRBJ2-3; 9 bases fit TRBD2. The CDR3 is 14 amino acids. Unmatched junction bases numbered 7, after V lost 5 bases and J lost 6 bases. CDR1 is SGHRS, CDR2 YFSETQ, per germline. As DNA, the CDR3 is TGCGCCAGCAGTAGCAGCGGGGGGCCGGATACGCAGTATTTT. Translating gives CASSSSGGPDTQYF.